This T cell receptor (beta chain) was profiled in a study of T cells in Graves' hyperthyroidism and ophthalmopathy. Study-wide results and limits: Researchers found most expanded thyroid clonotypes above 0.001 in blood as well. A model using 13 V-J features told ophthalmopathy apart from stable hyperthyroidism.

Amplification targeted TCR beta CDR3 regions from RNA transcripts. HTBI primers were used for first-round RT-PCR of the TCR CDR3. TCRdb independently ran MiXCR on the multiplex PCR reads; one entry per CDR3 protein. Among around 690,000 distinct CDR3 sequences, less than 25% were seen once, and the ten largest hold 34%. For this clonotype: The antigen is undetermined.

At least 3 on the Clinical Activity Score was recorded for ophthalmopathy patients, who also had NOSPECS grade at least 4 and duration under 3 months. Clinical symptoms, serum thyroxine and TRAb, thyroid ultrasound and orbital computed tomography together formed the diagnostic basis. The length of the CDR3 is 16 residues. Trimming shortened V by 0 bases and J by 5 bases, and 16 bases separated the two germline ends. CDR1 is SGHTA, CDR2 FQGNSA, per germline. The clonotype was recovered from a man aged 30 to 45 with Graves' ophthalmopathy. Specimen: blood. The chain combines TRBV7-2 with TRBJ1-2; D gene uncertain. The DNA for the CDR3 is TGTGCCAGCAGCTTAGCTAACGTCAGCCCCACTTATGGCTACACCTTC. Its protein is CASSLANVSPTYGYTF.